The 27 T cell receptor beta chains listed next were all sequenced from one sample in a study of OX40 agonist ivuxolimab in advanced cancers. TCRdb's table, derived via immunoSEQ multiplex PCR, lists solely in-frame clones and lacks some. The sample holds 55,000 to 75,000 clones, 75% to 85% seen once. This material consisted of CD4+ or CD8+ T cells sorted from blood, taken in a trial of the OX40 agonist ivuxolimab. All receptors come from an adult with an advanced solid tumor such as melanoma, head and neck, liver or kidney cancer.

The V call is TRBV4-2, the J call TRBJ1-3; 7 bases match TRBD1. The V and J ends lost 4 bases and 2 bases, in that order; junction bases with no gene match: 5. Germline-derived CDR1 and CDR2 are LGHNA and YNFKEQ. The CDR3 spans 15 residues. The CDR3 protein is CASSRGQAAGNTIYF. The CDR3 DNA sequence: TGTGCCAGCAGCCGAGGACAGGCTGCTGGAAACACCATATATTTT.

The CDR3 DNA follows: TGCGCCAGCAGCCTGGGACAGGCCTCCTACAATGAGCAGTTCTTC. The encoded protein is CASSLGQASYNEQFF. The V gene is TRBV5-1, the J gene TRBJ2-1; 8 nucleotides match TRBD1. The CDR3 runs to 15 residues. Germline CDR1 SGHRS, CDR2 YFSETQ. V gave up 4 bases and J gave up 0 bases; unmatched junction bases: 3.

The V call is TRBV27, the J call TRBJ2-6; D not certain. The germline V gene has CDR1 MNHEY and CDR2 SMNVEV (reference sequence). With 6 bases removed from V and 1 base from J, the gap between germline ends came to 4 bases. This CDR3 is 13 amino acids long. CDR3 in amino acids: CASRRSGANVLTF. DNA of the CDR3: TGTGCCAGCAGGAGGTCTGGGGCCAACGTCCTGACTTTC.

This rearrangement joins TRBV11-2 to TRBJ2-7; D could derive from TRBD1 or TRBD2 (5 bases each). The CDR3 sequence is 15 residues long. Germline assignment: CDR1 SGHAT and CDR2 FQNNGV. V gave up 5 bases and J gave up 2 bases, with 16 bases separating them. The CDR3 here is CASSLPGPGPYEQYF. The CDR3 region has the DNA TGTGCCAGCAGCCTCCCGGGCCCGGGGCCCTACGAGCAGTACTTC.

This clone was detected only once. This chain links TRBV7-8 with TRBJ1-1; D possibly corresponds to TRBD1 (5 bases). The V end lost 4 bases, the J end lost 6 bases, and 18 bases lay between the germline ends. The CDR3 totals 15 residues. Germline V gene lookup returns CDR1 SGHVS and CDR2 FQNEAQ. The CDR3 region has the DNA TGTGCCAGCAGCTCCATATTGACAGTTTATTCTGAAGCTTTCTTT. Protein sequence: CASSSILTVYSEAFF.

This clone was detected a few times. This CDR3 is CASSYPGSGELFF. CDR3 in DNA: TGTGCCAGCAGTTATCCGGGCTCCGGGGAGCTGTTTTTT. V and J are TRBV28 and TRBJ2-2; D gene uncertain. The germline V gene encodes CDR1 MDHEN and CDR2 SYDVKM. Trimming stripped 4 bases from V and 6 bases from J, with 9 bases between. The CDR3 has 13 residues.

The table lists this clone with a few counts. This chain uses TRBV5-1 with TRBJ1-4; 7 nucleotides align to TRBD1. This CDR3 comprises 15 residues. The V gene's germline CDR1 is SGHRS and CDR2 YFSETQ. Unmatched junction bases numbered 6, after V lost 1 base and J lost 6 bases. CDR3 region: CASSLRGGADEKLFF. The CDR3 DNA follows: TGCGCCAGCAGCTTGCGAGGGGGCGCTGATGAAAAACTGTTTTTT.

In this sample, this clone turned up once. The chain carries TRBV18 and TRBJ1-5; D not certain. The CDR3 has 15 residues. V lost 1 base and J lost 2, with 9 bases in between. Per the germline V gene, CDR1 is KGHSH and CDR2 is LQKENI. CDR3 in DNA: TGTGCCAGCTCACCACAGGGTACGGGCAATCAGCCCCAGCATTTT. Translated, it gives CASSPQGTGNQPQHF. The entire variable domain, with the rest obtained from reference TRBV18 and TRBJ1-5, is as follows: NAGVMQNPRHLVRRRGQEARLRCSPMKGHSHVYWYRQLPEEGLKFMVYLQKENIIDESGMPKERFSAEFPKEGPSILRIQQVVRGDSAAYFCASSPQGTGNQPQHFGDGTRLSIL.

CDR3 sequence reads: CSTRTSGGPDEQFF. The CDR3 DNA sequence: TGCAGCACCAGGACTAGCGGGGGTCCGGATGAGCAGTTCTTC. V and J are TRBV29-1 and TRBJ2-1, with 13 bases identical to TRBD2. The CDR3 contains 14 residues. Germline CDR1 and CDR2: SQVTM and ANQGSEA. V lost 8 bases, J lost 8 bases, and 9 bases stayed unmatched.

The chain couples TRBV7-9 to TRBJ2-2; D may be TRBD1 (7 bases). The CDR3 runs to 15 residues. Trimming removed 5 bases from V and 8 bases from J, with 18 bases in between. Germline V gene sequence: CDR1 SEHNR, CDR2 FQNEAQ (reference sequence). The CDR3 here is CASSPRGAGAGELFF. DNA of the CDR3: TGTGCCAGCAGCCCCAGGGGGGCCGGCGCAGGGGAGCTGTTTTTT.

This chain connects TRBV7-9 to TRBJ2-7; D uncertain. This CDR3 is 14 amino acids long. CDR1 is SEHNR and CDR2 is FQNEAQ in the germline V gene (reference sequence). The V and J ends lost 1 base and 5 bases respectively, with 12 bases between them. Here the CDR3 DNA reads TGTGCCAGCAGCTTAGACCTTTACCCTGACGAGCAGTACTTC. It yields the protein CASSLDLYPDEQYF.

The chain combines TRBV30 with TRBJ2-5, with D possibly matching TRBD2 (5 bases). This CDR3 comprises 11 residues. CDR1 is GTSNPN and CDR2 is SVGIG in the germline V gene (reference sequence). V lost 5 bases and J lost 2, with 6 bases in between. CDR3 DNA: TGTGCCTGGCGGGGACAAGAGACCCAGTACTTC. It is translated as CAWRGQETQYF. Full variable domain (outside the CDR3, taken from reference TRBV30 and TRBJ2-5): SQTIHQWPATLVQPVGSPLSLECTVEGTSNPNLYWYRQAAGRGLQLLFYSVGIGQISSEVPQNLSASRPQDRQFILSSKKLLLSDSGFYLCAWRGQETQYFGPGTRLLVL.

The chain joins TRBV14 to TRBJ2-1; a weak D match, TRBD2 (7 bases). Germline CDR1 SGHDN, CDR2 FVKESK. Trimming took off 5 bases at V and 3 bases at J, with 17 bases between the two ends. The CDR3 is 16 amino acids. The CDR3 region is CASSSWGGANYNEQFF. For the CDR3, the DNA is TGTGCCAGCAGCTCATGGGGGGGGGCCAACTACAATGAGCAGTTCTTC.

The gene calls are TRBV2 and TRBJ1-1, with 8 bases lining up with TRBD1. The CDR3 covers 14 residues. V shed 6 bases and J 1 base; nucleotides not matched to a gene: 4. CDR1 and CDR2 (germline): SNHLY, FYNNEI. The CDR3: CASRSGGGNTEAFF. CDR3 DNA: TGTGCCAGCAGGTCAGGGGGCGGGAACACTGAAGCTTTCTTT. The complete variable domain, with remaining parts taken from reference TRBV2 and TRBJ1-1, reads EPEVTQTPSHQVTQMGQEVILRCVPISNHLYFYWYRQILGQKVEFLVSFYNNEISEKSEIFDDQFSVERPDGSNFTLKIRSTKLEDSAMYFCASRSGGGNTEAFFGQGTRLTVV.

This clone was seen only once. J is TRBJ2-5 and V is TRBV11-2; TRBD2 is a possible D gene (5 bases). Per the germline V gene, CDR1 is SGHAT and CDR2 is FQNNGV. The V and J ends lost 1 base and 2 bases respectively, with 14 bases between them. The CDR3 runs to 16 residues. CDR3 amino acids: CASSLGASPAQETQYF. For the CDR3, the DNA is TGTGCCAGCAGCTTAGGTGCTAGCCCTGCACAAGAGACCCAGTACTTC.

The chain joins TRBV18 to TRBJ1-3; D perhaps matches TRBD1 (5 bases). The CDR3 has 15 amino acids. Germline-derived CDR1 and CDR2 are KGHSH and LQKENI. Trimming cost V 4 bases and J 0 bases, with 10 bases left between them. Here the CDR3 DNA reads TGTGCCAGCTCACGGGACGCTCACTCTGGAAACACCATATATTTT. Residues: CASSRDAHSGNTIYF.

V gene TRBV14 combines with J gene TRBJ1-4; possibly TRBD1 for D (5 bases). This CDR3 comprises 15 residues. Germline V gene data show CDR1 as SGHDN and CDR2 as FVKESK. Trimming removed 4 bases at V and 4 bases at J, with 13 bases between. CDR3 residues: CASSRGIGGNEKLFF. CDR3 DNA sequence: TGTGCCAGCAGCCGGGGCATTGGGGGTAATGAAAAACTGTTTTTT.

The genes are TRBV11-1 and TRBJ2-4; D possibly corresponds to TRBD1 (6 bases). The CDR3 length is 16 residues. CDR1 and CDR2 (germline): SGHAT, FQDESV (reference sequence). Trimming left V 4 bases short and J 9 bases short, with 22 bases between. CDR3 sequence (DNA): TGTGCCAGCAGCTCCCTTCGGACAGCGAAGGGGGTCATTCAGTACTTC. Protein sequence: CASSSLRTAKGVIQYF.

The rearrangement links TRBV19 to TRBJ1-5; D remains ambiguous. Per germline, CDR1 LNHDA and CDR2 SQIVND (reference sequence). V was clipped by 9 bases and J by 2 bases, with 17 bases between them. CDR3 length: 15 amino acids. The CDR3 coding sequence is TGTGCCAGCAACAACGGGGTAAGGGGCAATCAGCCCCAGCATTTT. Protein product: CASNNGVRGNQPQHF.

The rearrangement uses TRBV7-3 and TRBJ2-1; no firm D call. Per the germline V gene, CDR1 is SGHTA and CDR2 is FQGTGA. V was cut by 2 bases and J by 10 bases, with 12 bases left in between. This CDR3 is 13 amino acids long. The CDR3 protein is CASSLGKQTEQFF. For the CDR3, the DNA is TGTGCCAGCAGCTTAGGAAAACAGACGGAGCAGTTCTTC.

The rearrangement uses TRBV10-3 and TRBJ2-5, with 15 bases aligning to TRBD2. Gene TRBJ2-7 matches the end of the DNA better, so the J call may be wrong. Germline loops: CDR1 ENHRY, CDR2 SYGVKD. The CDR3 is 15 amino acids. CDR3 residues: CAISESGLAGGEQYF. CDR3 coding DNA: TGTGCCATCAGTGAGTCGGGACTAGCGGGAGGCGAGCAGTACTTC.

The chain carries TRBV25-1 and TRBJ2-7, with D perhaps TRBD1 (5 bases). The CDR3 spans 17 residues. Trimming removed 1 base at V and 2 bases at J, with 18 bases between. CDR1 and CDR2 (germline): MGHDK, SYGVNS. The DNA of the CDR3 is TGTGCCAGCAGTGAATCCGCCGGGTGGGGCCCCACCTACGAGCAGTACTTC. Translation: CASSESAGWGPTYEQYF.

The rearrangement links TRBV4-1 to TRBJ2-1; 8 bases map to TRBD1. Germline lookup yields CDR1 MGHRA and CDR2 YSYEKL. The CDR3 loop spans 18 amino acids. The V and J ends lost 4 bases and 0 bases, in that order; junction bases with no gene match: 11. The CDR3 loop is CASSRRQGQESSYNEQFF. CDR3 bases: TGCGCCAGCAGCCGTAGACAGGGACAGGAGAGCTCCTACAATGAGCAGTTCTTC.

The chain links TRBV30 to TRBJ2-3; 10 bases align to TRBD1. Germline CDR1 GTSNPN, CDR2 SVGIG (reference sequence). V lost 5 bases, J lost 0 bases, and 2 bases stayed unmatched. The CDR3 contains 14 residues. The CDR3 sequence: CAWDRGLSTDTQYF. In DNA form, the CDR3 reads TGTGCCTGGGACAGGGGGCTTAGCACAGATACGCAGTATTTT.

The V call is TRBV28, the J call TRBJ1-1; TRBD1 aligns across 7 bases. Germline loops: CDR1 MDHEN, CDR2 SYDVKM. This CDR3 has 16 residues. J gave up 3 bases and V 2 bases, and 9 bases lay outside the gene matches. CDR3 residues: CASSLGAGGSDTEAFF. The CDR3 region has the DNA TGTGCCAGCAGTTTAGGGGCAGGGGGGTCGGACACTGAAGCTTTCTTT.

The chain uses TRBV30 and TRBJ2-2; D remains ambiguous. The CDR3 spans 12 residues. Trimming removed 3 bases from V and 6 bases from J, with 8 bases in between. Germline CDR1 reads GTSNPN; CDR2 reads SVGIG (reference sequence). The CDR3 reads CAWRYWAGELFF. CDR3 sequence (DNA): TGTGCCTGGAGGTACTGGGCCGGGGAGCTGTTTTTT.

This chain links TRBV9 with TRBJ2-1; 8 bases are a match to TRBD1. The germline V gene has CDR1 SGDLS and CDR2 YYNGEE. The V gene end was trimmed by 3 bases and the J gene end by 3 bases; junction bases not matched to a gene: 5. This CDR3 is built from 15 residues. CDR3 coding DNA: TGTGCCAGCAGCGACGAGGGACAGGACTACAATGAGCAGTTCTTC. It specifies CASSDEGQDYNEQFF.